The 22 T cell receptor beta chains given below trace back to one sample, sequenced in a study of shared clonotypes between healthy human individuals (dated by TCRdb to 2020 to 2021). Library creation used the immunoSEQ multiplex PCR assay. The table comes from immuneACCESS by way of TCRdb, which keeps in-frame sequences with V and J called. Part of the clones is missing from these tables; in studies checked, under half for an unresolved V gene and the rest for unknown reasons. Recorded for this sample are 2 million to 3 million clones; 93% of them occurred a single time. The ten top clones hold 0.36% of the sample. Sequenced input: naive CD4+ T cells from PBMCs. The sample's cell subset or site, from its label and the paper: CD45RA+ positively selected. Receptor source: a man younger than 35 in good health. Some clones in this sample may be carry-over from other donors' samples.

This chain joins TRBV7-9 and TRBJ2-3, with 12 bases that match TRBD2. Germline-derived CDR1 and CDR2 are SEHNR and FQNEAQ (reference sequence). With 0 bases clipped from V and 5 bases from J, the junction kept 3 bases outside the gene matches. This CDR3 is built from 16 residues. The CDR3: CASSLATSGRKDTQYF. The CDR3, as DNA: TGTGCCAGCAGCTTAGCGACTAGCGGGAGAAAAGATACGCAGTATTTT. The full variable domain, with the rest looked up from reference TRBV7-9 and TRBJ2-3, is DTGVSQNPRHKITKRGQNVTFRCDPISEHNRLYWYRQTLGQGPEFLTYFQNEAQLEKSRLLSDRFSAERPKGSFSTLEIQRTEQGDSAMYLCASSLATSGRKDTQYFGPGTRLTVL.

The chain links TRBV18 to TRBJ1-4; 7 nucleotides line up with TRBD1. Losses at the gene ends were 3 bases for V and 0 bases for J; bases not matched to a gene: 7. Germline values: CDR1 KGHSH, CDR2 LQKENI. The CDR3 has 17 residues. In DNA form, the CDR3 reads TGTGCCAGCTCACCCCCAGGGGGAACCGCAACTAATGAAAAACTGTTTTTT. It yields the protein CASSPPGGTATNEKLFF.

This chain links TRBV2 with TRBJ1-4; 7 nucleotides match TRBD1. Germline CDR1 SNHLY, CDR2 FYNNEI. The V gene end was trimmed by 6 bases and the J gene end by 13 bases; junction bases not matched to a gene: 17. This CDR3 spans 15 amino acids. The CDR3 DNA reads TGTGCCAGCAGACCCGGACAGGCCACCCCCAGGGGACTGTTTTTT. It specifies CASRPGQATPRGLFF.

A word on this clone: One end of the junction varies from germline; a read error may be responsible. The genes are TRBV25-1 and TRBJ2-3; no reliable D call. The length of the CDR3 is 14 residues. CDR1 MGHDK and CDR2 SYGVNS come from the germline V gene. CDR3: CASSATPDTDTRYF. CDR3 coding DNA: TGTGCCAGCAGTGCCACTCCCGACACAGATACGCGGTATTTT. Together with reference TRBV25-1 and TRBJ2-3, the CDR3 gives the full variable domain: EADIYQTPRYLVIGTGKKITLECSQTMGHDKMYWYQQDPGMELHLIHYSYGVNSTEKGDLSSESTVSRIRTEHFPLTLESARPSHTSQYLCASSATPDTDTRYFGPGTRLTVL.

This chain connects TRBV5-4 to TRBJ2-4; 7 nucleotides align to TRBD2. Germline CDR1 and CDR2: SGHNT and YYREEE (reference sequence). The length of the CDR3 is 16 residues. V gave up 5 bases and J gave up 0 bases; unmatched junction bases: 8. CDR3 sequence reads: CASSLGGTIAKNIQYF. CDR3 nucleotides: TGTGCCAGCAGTCTAGGAGGGACTATAGCCAAAAACATTCAGTACTTC.

A few counts support this clone. The chain carries TRBV9 and TRBJ1-5; 7 bases are a match to TRBD1. Germline CDR1 SGDLS, CDR2 YYNGEE. The CDR3 length is 15 residues. J lost 9 bases, V lost 3 bases, and 12 bases had no gene match. In nucleotides, the CDR3 is TGTGCCAGCAGCGCTGCCGGGACAGAGAGTTGGCCCCAGCATTTT. Its translation is CASSAAGTESWPQHF.

The chain carries TRBV6-1 and TRBJ1-5, with 7 bases fitting TRBD1. The trim removed 2 bases at V and 12 bases at J, leaving 16 bases unmatched. The CDR3 is 16 amino acids. Germline CDR1 reads MNHNS; CDR2 reads SASEGT. CDR3 sequence: CASSELERRGQGDQHF. Written as DNA, the CDR3 is TGTGCCAGCAGTGAACTGGAACGGAGGGGGCAGGGGGACCAGCATTTT.

The chain links TRBV7-8 to TRBJ2-5; D perhaps matches TRBD2 (5 bases). Trimming cost V 7 bases and J 2 bases, with 20 bases left between them. The CDR3 contains 16 residues. Germline CDR1 and CDR2: SGHVS and FQNEAQ. The CDR3 loop reads CASNHLTTRGQETQYF. DNA of the CDR3: TGTGCCAGCAACCACCTAACGACTCGGGGACAAGAGACCCAGTACTTC.

This chain uses TRBV10-2 with TRBJ2-7; the match to TRBD2 covers 11 bases. In germline, CDR1 is WSHSY, CDR2 SAAADI. V gave up 7 bases and J gave up 9 bases; unmatched junction bases: 11. The CDR3 extends over 14 amino acids. CDR3 sequence reads: CASTELAGVSSQYF. CDR3 in DNA: TGCGCCAGCACAGAACTAGCGGGAGTAAGTTCGCAGTACTTC.

The chain uses TRBV5-1 and TRBJ2-7, with 7 bases aligning to TRBD2. The CDR3 has 16 amino acids. Germline-derived CDR1 and CDR2 are SGHRS and YFSETQ. Unmatched junction bases numbered 14, after V lost 4 bases and J lost 4 bases. The CDR3 spells CASSRVPGLTEYEQYF. DNA of the CDR3: TGCGCCAGCAGCAGAGTTCCGGGACTAACGGAGTACGAGCAGTACTTC.

This chain uses TRBV4-3 with TRBJ2-1; 11 nucleotides agree with TRBD2. This CDR3 comprises 15 residues. Germline values: CDR1 LGHNA, CDR2 YSLEER. V lost 1 base and J lost 9; bases outside the gene matches: 5. CDR3 coding DNA: TGCGCCAGCAGCCAAGTCCTAGCGGGAGGCGGTGAGCAGTTCTTC. This codes for CASSQVLAGGGEQFF.

This clone appeared once. The rearrangement links TRBV19 to TRBJ2-7, with 7 bases lining up with TRBD1. This CDR3 has 15 residues. Germline V gene data show CDR1 as LNHDA and CDR2 as SQIVND (reference sequence). The V gene end was trimmed by 0 bases and the J gene end by 6 bases; junction bases not matched to a gene: 8. The CDR3 DNA reads TGTGCCAGTAGTATAGAAGACCGGGACAGTGGCGAGCAGTACTTC. It yields the protein CASSIEDRDSGEQYF. The full variable domain, its missing parts supplied by reference TRBV19 and TRBJ2-7, is DGGITQSPKYLFRKEGQNVTLSCEQNLNHDAMYWYRQDPGQGLRLIYYSQIVNDFQKGDIAEGYSVSREKKESFPLTVTSAQKNPTAFYLCASSIEDRDSGEQYFGPGTRLTVT.

Only one count was recorded for this clone. J is TRBJ1-4 and V is TRBV5-1; 9 bases align to TRBD1. There are 15 residues in the CDR3. Germline V gene lookup returns CDR1 SGHRS and CDR2 YFSETQ. The J segment lost 4 bases and the V segment lost 4 bases, leaving 5 bases of the junction unmatched. The CDR3: CASSKPGQGNEKLFF. The CDR3 nucleotides read TGCGCCAGCAGCAAACCGGGACAGGGTAATGAAAAACTGTTTTTT.

The CDR3 bases are TGTGCCAGCAGTACCACAGGGGCTCGCGAGCAGTACTTC. Encoded protein: CASSTTGAREQYF. This chain links TRBV27 with TRBJ2-7; 7 nucleotides line up with TRBD1. The length of the CDR3 is 13 residues. Germline CDR1 and CDR2: MNHEY and SMNVEV (reference sequence). V shed 5 bases and J 6 bases; nucleotides not matched to a gene: 7.

V is TRBV7-3 and J is TRBJ2-7, with 16 bases that match TRBD2. After removal of 0 bases from V and 5 bases from J, the junction contained 7 bases not matched to a gene. Germline CDR1 SGHTA, CDR2 FQGTGA. The CDR3 spans 18 residues. CDR3 in amino acids: CASSLTGGTSGRADEQYF. Written as DNA, the CDR3 is TGTGCCAGCAGCTTAACGGGAGGGACTAGCGGGAGGGCCGACGAGCAGTACTTC. Complete variable domain (other parts from reference TRBV7-3 and TRBJ2-7): GAGVSQTPSNKVTEKGKYVELRCDPISGHTALYWYRQSLGQGPEFLIYFQGTGAADDSGLPNDRFFAVRPEGSVSTLKIQRTERGDSAVYLCASSLTGGTSGRADEQYFGPGTRLTVT.

The chain couples TRBV27 to TRBJ1-1; the D is unclear. This CDR3 contains 15 residues. V lost 5 bases to trimming and J lost 0 bases, with 13 bases between them. Germline CDR1 reads MNHEY; CDR2 reads SMNVEV (reference sequence). The CDR3 region has the DNA TGTGCCAGCAGTCTGAAGGCGACGCTGAACACTGAAGCTTTCTTT. Its translation is CASSLKATLNTEAFF.

The J gene is TRBJ2-7, the V gene TRBV23-1; D not certain. Being an ORF, TRBV23-1 has a function that is uncertain. Trimming removed 0 bases at V and 5 bases at J, with 20 bases between. This CDR3 contains 17 residues. CDR3: CASSQSVTEPNRNEQYF. As DNA, the CDR3 is TGCGCCAGCAGTCAATCGGTAACGGAACCGAACAGAAACGAGCAGTACTTC.

CDR3 coding DNA: TGTGCCAGCAGGTGGACTAGCGGGAGGGAAACCGGGGAGCTGTTTTTT. Translated, it gives CASRWTSGRETGELFF. The chain employs TRBV7-2 and TRBJ2-2; 15 positions agree with TRBD2. Germline CDR1 is SGHTA and CDR2 is FQGNSA. CDR3 length equals 16 residues. Trimming removed 6 bases from V and 5 bases from J; junction bases left unmatched: 4.

This rearrangement joins TRBV28 to TRBJ1-2; the match to TRBD1 covers 9 bases. J lost 3 bases, V lost 3 bases, and 14 bases had no gene match. Looked up from germline, CDR1 is MDHEN and CDR2 is SYDVKM. The CDR3 is made up of 18 amino acids. CDR3 sequence (DNA): TGTGCCAGCAGTTTTCCCCGGGACAGGGCAACACCAGACTATGGCTACACCTTC. The encoded protein is CASSFPRDRATPDYGYTF.

As to this clone: The same CDR3 arises from other DNA sequences in this sample as well. The rearrangement joins TRBV11-3 to TRBJ2-1, with 12 bases identical to TRBD2. V was pared by 0 bases and J by 4 bases, with 1 base of the junction left unmatched. The CDR3 spans 16 residues. Germline loops: CDR1 SGHNT, CDR2 YENEEA. CDR3 in DNA: TGTGCCAGCAGCTTAGAAGGGACTAGCGGGTACAATGAGCAGTTCTTC. Translating gives CASSLEGTSGYNEQFF.

This clone has a single count. The CDR3 region is CASRPPDLTPTGADRETQYF. The CDR3 DNA reads TGTGCCAGCAGGCCCCCCGATCTAACCCCGACGGGAGCGGATCGGGAGACCCAGTACTTC. V usage is TRBV11-3 and J usage is TRBJ2-5; D is possibly TRBD2 (6 bases). V lost 6 bases and J lost 5, with 34 bases in between. Germline V gene data show CDR1 as SGHNT and CDR2 as YENEEA. CDR3 length: 20 residues.

The rearrangement joins TRBV6-4 to TRBJ2-3, with TRBD2 identical over 11 bases. The CDR3 totals 16 residues. V shed 3 bases and J 0 bases; nucleotides not matched to a gene: 2. Germline CDR1 is MRHNA and CDR2 is SNTAGT. CDR3 in DNA: TGTGCCAGCAGTGAGGGACTAGCGGCGAGCACAGATACGCAGTATTTT. Translation gives CASSEGLAASTDTQYF.